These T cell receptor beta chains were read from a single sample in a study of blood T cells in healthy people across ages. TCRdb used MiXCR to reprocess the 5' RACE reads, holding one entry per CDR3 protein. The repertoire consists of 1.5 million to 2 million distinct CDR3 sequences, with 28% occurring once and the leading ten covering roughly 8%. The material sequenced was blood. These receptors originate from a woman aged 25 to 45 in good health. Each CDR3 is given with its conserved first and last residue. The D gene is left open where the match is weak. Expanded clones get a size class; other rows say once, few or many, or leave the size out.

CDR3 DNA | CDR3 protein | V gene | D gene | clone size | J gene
TGTGCCAGCAGTTTTGAGCGACAGCTGAACACTGAAGCTTTCTTT | CASSFERQLNTEAFF | TRBV12-3/TRBV12-4 | NA | many | TRBJ1-1
TGTGCCAGCAGCTTCTGGCCCGACGCTGAAGCTTTCTTT | CASSFWPDAEAFF | TRBV7-2 | NA | few | TRBJ1-1
TGTGCCAGCAGGACTAAGATCTATGGCTACACCTTC | CASRTKIYGYTF | TRBV6-5 | NA | NA | TRBJ1-2
TGTGCCAGCAGTGAAGCCCATCCCTTCGACACAGATACGCAGTATTTT | CASSEAHPFDTDTQYF | TRBV6-1 | NA | NA | TRBJ2-3
TGCGCCAGCAGTGACGGATCGAGCGGGGGGTACCAAGAGACCCAGTACTTC | CASSDGSSGGYQETQYF | TRBV10-2 | TRBD2 | NA | TRBJ2-5
TGTGCCACCAGCGGGGACAGGGCTCAAGAGACCCAGTACTTC | CATSGDRAQETQYF | TRBV15 | TRBD1 | NA | TRBJ2-5
TGCAGCGTTGAATCTAAAGGGACAGGGTCTTCACCCCTCCACTTT | CSVESKGTGSSPLHF | TRBV29-1 | TRBD1 | NA | TRBJ1-6
TGCGCCAGCAGCATCGGACGGAGCGGGGAGCTGTTTTTT | CASSIGRSGELFF | TRBV5-1 | NA | NA | TRBJ2-2
TGCGCCAGCAGCCAAGATGACCAGCAGGCGACCGGGGAGCTGTTTTTT | CASSQDDQQATGELFF | TRBV4-3 | NA | many | TRBJ2-2
TGCAGTGCTAGAGGCCGGATCTTTAGCGGGGGAAACGCAGATACGCAGTATTTT | CSARGRIFSGGNADTQYF | TRBV20-1 | TRBD2 | NA | TRBJ2-3
TGTGCCAGCACCAGGGTCCTCCCTGGGGAAGTGGACGAGCAGTACTTC | CASTRVLPGEVDEQYF | TRBV2 | NA | NA | TRBJ2-7
TGTGCCAGCAGCCCCCGGACGGGGTGGGCCCAGTACTTC | CASSPRTGWAQYF | TRBV3-1 | NA | NA | TRBJ2-5
TGTGCCAGCAGCCAAACCGACGGGAATTCACTCCTCCACTTT | CASSQTDGNSLLHF | TRBV4-2 | NA | NA | TRBJ1-6
TGTGCCACCAGTGACCGGACTAGCGGGGCAATACAAGAGACCCAGTACTTC | CATSDRTSGAIQETQYF | TRBV24-1 | TRBD2 | few | TRBJ2-5
TGTGCCACCAGCAGGTCTAGGGGGATATCCTACGAGCAGTACTTC | CATSRSRGISYEQYF | TRBV15 | NA | few | TRBJ2-7